A selection of T cell receptor beta chains follows, all from one sample in a study of T cells of healthy individuals. In TCRdb, the 5' RACE reads were re-called with MiXCR into one record per CDR3 protein. Of 95,000 to 100,000 distinct CDR3 sequences listed, around 17% are singletons. Every receptor here comes from a human donor in good health. Each CDR3 is given with its conserved first and last residue. The D gene is left open where the match is weak. Size values are once, few and many counts, or a class for expanded clones, and some rows have none.

>TRBJ1-5|many|NA|TRBV30
CAWEQDSNQPQHF
TGTGCCTGGGAACAGGATAGCAATCAGCCCCAGCATTTT
>TRBJ1-2|many|NA|TRBV7-9
CASSLTGNTYGYTF
TGTGCCAGCAGCTTAACCGGTAACACCTATGGCTACACCTTC
>TRBJ2-1|NA|NA|TRBV3-1
CASSQISPNEQFF
TGTGCCAGCAGCCAAATCAGCCCCAATGAGCAGTTCTTC
>TRBJ1-2|NA|NA|TRBV4-1
CASSQPSRVARQGYTF
TGCGCCAGCAGCCAGCCATCCAGGGTAGCGCGACAAGGCTACACCTTC
>TRBJ2-7|few|NA|TRBV30
CAWIQGRYEQYF
TGTGCCTGGATACAGGGGAGGTACGAGCAGTACTTC
>TRBJ1-6|many|NA|TRBV2
CASSENSPLHF
TGTGCCAGCAGTGAGAATTCACCCCTCCACTTT
>TRBJ1-1|many|NA|TRBV20-1
CSARPSTTEAFF
TGCAGTGCTAGACCGTCAACCACTGAAGCTTTCTTT
>TRBJ2-5|few|NA|TRBV12-3/TRBV12-4
CASSMTRVSKTQYF
TGTGCCAGCAGTATGACTCGAGTTAGCAAGACCCAGTACTTC
>TRBJ2-3|NA|TRBD2|TRBV29-1
CSVEIAGVPADTQYF
TGCAGCGTTGAGATAGCGGGAGTTCCCGCAGATACGCAGTATTTT
>TRBJ2-7|many|NA|TRBV28
CASSFGTYEQYF
TGTGCCAGCAGTTTTGGGACCTACGAGCAGTACTTC
>TRBJ2-5|many|NA|TRBV27
CASSLNAGGTQYF
TGTGCCAGCAGTTTAAACGCTGGGGGGACCCAGTACTTC
>TRBJ2-1|NA|TRBD2|TRBV20-1
CSARELAGGRYNEQFF
TGCAGTGCTAGAGAACTAGCGGGGGGCCGCTACAATGAGCAGTTCTTC
>TRBJ2-1|NA|TRBD2|TRBV4-3
CASSQERGGSLNEQFF
TGCGCCAGCAGCCAAGAACGGGGCGGGAGTCTCAATGAGCAGTTCTTC
>TRBJ1-6|few|NA|TRBV28
CASSLGDRLLSPLHF
TGTGCCAGCAGTTTGGGCGACAGGTTACTTTCACCCCTCCACTTT
>TRBJ2-2|few|NA|TRBV11-2
CASSLGRGQMNTGELFF
TGTGCCAGCAGCTTAGGGAGGGGGCAGATGAACACCGGGGAGCTGTTTTTT
>TRBJ2-1|NA|NA|TRBV4-1
CAAGQRSNEQFF
TGCGCGGCTGGACAGAGATCAAATGAGCAGTTCTTC
>TRBJ2-1|many|NA|TRBV11-2
CASSLRGLANEQFF
TGTGCCAGCAGCTTAAGAGGCCTAGCAAATGAGCAGTTCTTC
>TRBJ1-1|NA|TRBD1|TRBV6-2/TRBV6-3
CASSYQGAEAFF
TGTGCCAGCAGTTATCAGGGGGCTGAAGCTTTCTTT
>TRBJ2-5|few|NA|TRBV11-2
CASSLALGPQETQYF
TGTGCCAGCAGCTTAGCATTGGGGCCCCAAGAGACCCAGTACTTC
>TRBJ1-1|NA|NA|TRBV10-3
CAISESMATTVAFF
TGTGCCATCAGTGAGTCGATGGCTACGACGGTGGCTTTCTTT
>TRBJ2-5|many|TRBD2|TRBV2
CASSVPLAGVFETQYF
TGTGCCAGCAGTGTCCCACTAGCGGGGGTATTCGAGACCCAGTACTTC
>TRBJ1-1|few|NA|TRBV7-9
CASSQTELAGWNTEAFF
TGTGCCAGCAGCCAGACGGAATTGGCAGGGTGGAACACTGAAGCTTTCTTT
>TRBJ2-2|few|NA|TRBV6-2/TRBV6-3
CASSTVPGELFF
TGTGCCAGCAGTACAGTACCCGGGGAGCTGTTTTTT
>TRBJ2-2|few|TRBD2|TRBV28
CASSLIRAGANTGELFF
TGTGCCAGCAGTTTAATCAGAGCGGGGGCTAACACCGGGGAGCTGTTTTTT
>TRBJ2-3|NA|TRBD2|TRBV20-1
CSASGREGSTDTQYF
TGCAGTGCTAGTGGACGGGAGGGTAGCACAGATACGCAGTATTTT
>TRBJ1-1|many|NA|TRBV2
CASTKYTGNTEAFF
TGTGCCAGCACCAAATATACAGGGAACACTGAAGCTTTCTTT
>TRBJ2-2|NA|NA|TRBV10-3
CAISRTVETGELFF
TGTGCCATCAGTAGGACGGTTGAGACCGGGGAGCTGTTTTTT
>TRBJ1-1|few|TRBD1|TRBV4-3
CASSQDRDSWGTEAFF
TGCGCCAGCAGCCAAGATAGGGACAGCTGGGGCACTGAAGCTTTCTTT
>TRBJ2-3|few|NA|TRBV11-2
CASFGLNTDTQYF
TGTGCCAGCTTCGGGTTGAACACAGATACGCAGTATTTT
>TRBJ1-5|NA|NA|TRBV7-2
CASSLAGVGNQPQHF
TGTGCCAGCAGCCTAGCCGGGGTAGGCAATCAGCCCCAGCATTTT
>TRBJ2-7|many|TRBD1|TRBV4-3
CASSQDQGTGGTEQYF
TGCGCCAGCAGCCAAGATCAGGGGACAGGGGGAACCGAGCAGTACTTC
>TRBJ1-1|many|NA|TRBV18
CASSRESGAEAFF
TGTGCCAGCTCACGGGAATCTGGCGCTGAAGCTTTCTTT
>TRBJ2-2|few|NA|TRBV7-2
CASSGATGELFF
TGTGCCAGCAGCGGCGCCACCGGGGAGCTGTTTTTT
>TRBJ2-1|few|NA|TRBV11-2
CASSPQGNEQFF
TGTGCCAGCAGCCCGCAGGGCAATGAGCAGTTCTTC
>TRBJ1-1|many|NA|TRBV7-2
CASTSRGRGEAFF
TGTGCCAGCACCTCACGCGGACGGGGTGAAGCTTTCTTT
>TRBJ2-5|NA|TRBD2|TRBV12-3/TRBV12-4
CASNSGGPGETQYF
TGTGCCAGCAATTCGGGAGGGCCGGGGGAGACCCAGTACTTC
>TRBJ1-2|NA|TRBD1|TRBV6-2/TRBV6-3
CASSYSPGQARWDGYTF
TGTGCCAGCAGTTACTCGCCCGGACAGGCCCGTTGGGATGGCTACACCTTC
>TRBJ2-5|few|TRBD1|TRBV24-1
CATSEPGTATQETQYF
TGTGCCACCAGTGAACCCGGGACAGCGACTCAAGAGACCCAGTACTTC
>TRBJ1-2|few|TRBD1|TRBV20-1
CSARDRNNYGYTF
TGCAGTGCTCGGGACAGGAACAACTATGGCTACACCTTC
>TRBJ1-1|NA|NA|TRBV18
CASSPENTEAFF
TGTGCCAGCTCACCGGAGAACACTGAAGCTTTCTTT
>TRBJ2-3|NA|NA|TRBV5-1
CASSLDPVTDTQYF
TGCGCCAGCAGCCTTGACCCGGTCACAGATACGCAGTATTTT
>TRBJ2-1|few|NA|TRBV10-3
CAISESVLSSYNEQFF
TGTGCCATCAGTGAGTCTGTACTGAGCTCCTACAATGAGCAGTTCTTC